The entry below gives a single T cell receptor beta chain sequence along with its context. Its antigen remains unknown. This sample was included in a study of T cell responses to AZD1222 COVID-19 vaccine. Generated by immunoSEQ multiplex PCR, the TCRdb table keeps only in-frame clones and is missing some. This sample carries 110,000 or so clones, roughly 88% of them seen once, and the ten largest clones take roughly 12%. The germline V gene encodes CDR1 MNHEY and CDR2 SVGAGI. The CDR3 runs 15 residues. The V gene lost 2 bases and the J gene lost 1 base, with 11 bases spanning the gap. Findings and limits, study-wide: Close to half of all spike-specific TCRs reportedly target regions of the variants that are unmutated. Mostly white British, mostly female donors; authors suggested clonal diversity may be underestimated.

This rearrangement joins TRBV6-5 to TRBJ1-1; tentatively, D is TRBD1 (6 bases). The clonotype originates from an adult in good health. This sample comprised peripheral blood, obtained on day 0 of MenACWY control vaccination. This chain's CDR3 is CASSYLPTGNTEAFF. The DNA of the CDR3 is TGTGCCAGCAGTTACCTACCGACAGGGAACACTGAAGCTTTCTTT.